The 17 T cell receptor beta chains below all came from one sample that was sequenced in a study of blood T cells in healthy people across ages. Primed by a sample-barcoded 5' primer and a J-beta primer mix, a second PCR proceeded for about 7 to 12 cycles. In TCRdb, the 5' RACE reads were re-called with MiXCR into one record per CDR3 protein. Of under 700,000 distinct CDR3 sequences listed, nearly 25% are singletons. The same data also went into a second study, on T cells of mothers and their children.

Sequencing input: blood. Every receptor here comes from a boy aged 5-17 years in good health.

In the case of this clonotype: The junction and the germline gene differ at one end; a read error may be behind it. V usage is TRBV7-2 and J usage is TRBJ1-4; possibly TRBD1 for D (5 bases). The CDR3 runs 15 residues. Germline values: CDR1 SGHTA, CDR2 FQGNSA. The DNA of the CDR3 is TGCGCCAGCAGCTCCGAGTTAGGGGTAAATGAAAAACTGTTTTTT. Its protein is CASSSELGVNEKLFF.

This clonotype has just a few counts. The J gene is TRBJ2-7, the V gene TRBV6-5; possible D gene TRBD1, 6 bases. Trimming left V 5 bases short and J 6 bases short, with 14 bases between. Germline V lookup: CDR1 MNHEY, CDR2 SVGAGI. CDR3 length equals 13 residues. The CDR3 loop reads CASSPQGTSEQYF. The CDR3 coding sequence is TGTGCCAGCAGTCCACAGGGCACGAGCGAGCAGTACTTC.

The chain couples TRBV29-1 to TRBJ2-1; D is perhaps TRBD1 (5 bases). This CDR3 region has 14 residues. Trimming cost V 6 bases and J 5 bases, with 17 bases left between them. Germline CDR1 reads SQVTM; CDR2 reads ANQGSEA. CDR3 in amino acids: CSVAHQGGNNEQFF. The CDR3 DNA reads TGCAGCGTAGCACATCAGGGTGGGAACAATGAGCAGTTCTTC.

This clonotype was counted between two and nine times. The chain joins TRBV7-2 to TRBJ2-3; no clear D. The CDR3 length is 18 residues. Germline loops: CDR1 SGHTA, CDR2 FQGNSA. The V and J ends lost 1 base and 1 base respectively, with 18 bases between them. CDR3 residues: CASSLEQLGPGGTDTQYF. CDR3 nucleotides: TGTGCCAGCAGCTTAGAGCAGTTAGGTCCCGGAGGCACAGATACGCAGTATTTT.

The rearrangement links TRBV20-1 to TRBJ2-1; 7 positions match TRBD1. With V trimmed by 0 bases and J by 1 base, 3 bases remained unmatched. Germline CDR1 is DFQATT and CDR2 is SNEGSKA (reference sequence). The CDR3 is 15 residues long. The CDR3 DNA follows: TGCAGTGCTAGAGAGGCAGGGGGTTCCTACAATGAGCAGTTCTTC. Translated, it gives CSAREAGGSYNEQFF.

The sample holds a few counts of this clonotype. V and J are TRBV28 and TRBJ2-7; D is possibly TRBD1 (6 bases). The CDR3 sequence is 18 residues long. From germline, CDR1 is MDHEN and CDR2 SYDVKM. Trimming left V 3 bases short and J 2 bases short, with 23 bases between. As DNA, the CDR3 is TGTGCCAGCAGTTTTTTGCTAACCCTCGGACAGACCACCTACGAGCAGTACTTC. Amino acids: CASSFLLTLGQTTYEQYF.

This clonotype has at least ten counts. The rearrangement links TRBV5-1 to TRBJ1-2, with TRBD1 as a possible D gene (6 bases). V was cut by 3 bases and J by 8 bases, with 17 bases left in between. CDR1 and CDR2 (germline): SGHRS, YFSETQ. This CDR3 has 14 residues. For the CDR3, the DNA is TGCGCCAGCAGCTCCCAACAGGGCGCTAGCGGCTACACCTTC. Protein: CASSSQQGASGYTF.

The chain carries TRBV9 and TRBJ2-5, with D unresolved. Trimming removed 0 bases at V and 2 bases at J, with 8 bases between. Germline V CDR1 and CDR2: SGDLS, YYNGEE. The CDR3 runs to 14 residues. The CDR3: CASSVEAGQETQYF. The CDR3, as DNA: TGTGCCAGCAGCGTAGAAGCCGGACAAGAGACCCAGTACTTC.

J is TRBJ2-7 and V is TRBV11-2; D not certain. Trimming left V 6 bases short and J 2 bases short, with 17 bases between. Germline-derived CDR1 and CDR2 are SGHAT and FQNNGV. CDR3 size: 15 residues. As DNA, the CDR3 is TGTGCCAGCAGAAGTCCAGGACGATCAACCTACGAGCAGTACTTC. It yields the protein CASRSPGRSTYEQYF.

The rearrangement joins TRBV5-4 to TRBJ1-1, with D maybe TRBD1 (5 bases). CDR1 is SGHNT, CDR2 YYREEE, per germline (reference sequence). The CDR3 is 14 residues long. Trimming removed 4 bases from V and 1 base from J, with 11 bases in between. DNA of the CDR3: TGTGCCAGCAGCGATCCGACAGCGAACACTGAAGCTTTCTTT. Translated, it gives CASSDPTANTEAFF.

This clonotype was seen once. V is TRBV28 and J is TRBJ2-2; 7 nucleotides match TRBD1. The CDR3 runs 16 residues. Germline V lookup: CDR1 MDHEN, CDR2 SYDVKM. The J segment lost 2 bases and the V segment lost 3 bases, leaving 6 bases of the junction unmatched. CDR3 amino acids: CASSFWGQRNTGELFF. In DNA form, the CDR3 reads TGTGCCAGCAGTTTCTGGGGACAGAGAAACACCGGGGAGCTGTTTTTT.

As to this clonotype: A clone one base away is much larger, so this may be a read error. This chain uses TRBV15 with TRBJ2-5; either TRBD1 or TRBD2 may fit D (5 bases each). Germline CDR1 is LNHNV and CDR2 is YYDKDF (reference sequence). This CDR3 region has 14 residues. DNA for the CDR3: TGTGCCACCTGCAGGTGGGGGAGTAAAGAGACCCAGTACTTC. As protein: CATCRWGSKETQYF.

V is TRBV3-1 and J is TRBJ2-7; D gene ambiguous. Germline V CDR1 and CDR2: LGHDT, YNNKEL (reference sequence). There are 12 residues in the CDR3. Trimming left V 2 bases short and J 1 base short, with 3 bases between. The CDR3 spells CASSQHSYEQYF. The CDR3 region has the DNA TGTGCCAGCAGCCAACATTCCTACGAGCAGTACTTC.

The CDR3 here is CASGPTSTQYF. In nucleotides, the CDR3 is TGTGCCAGCGGTCCTACGAGTACGCAGTATTTT. The chain carries TRBV27 and TRBJ2-3; D gene uncertain. The V gene's germline CDR1 is MNHEY and CDR2 SMNVEV (reference sequence). Trimming pared 8 bases from V and 8 bases from J, leaving 11 bases between. This CDR3 is 11 amino acids long.

This clonotype was seen a handful of times. Here the CDR3 reads CASSLLSGGEQFF. The CDR3, as DNA: TGTGCCAGCAGCTTACTTAGCGGGGGTGAGCAGTTCTTC. V is TRBV7-2 and J is TRBJ2-1, with 9 positions matching TRBD2. The CDR3 length is 13 residues. The ends lost 2 bases at V and 9 bases at J; junction bases unmatched: 2. Germline V CDR1 and CDR2: SGHTA, FQGNSA.

V usage is TRBV9 and J usage is TRBJ2-5; TRBD1 or TRBD2 may be the D gene (6 bases each). Trimming removed 0 bases at V and 4 bases at J, with 13 bases between. Germline V gives CDR1 SGDLS, CDR2 YYNGEE. This CDR3 has 15 residues. DNA for the CDR3: TGTGCCAGCAGCGTAGCGGGGGCCCGAAGAGAGACCCAGTACTTC. Translated: CASSVAGARRETQYF.

This clonotype was detected only a few times. V gene TRBV28 combines with J gene TRBJ2-3, with 7 bases fitting TRBD2. The V gene end was trimmed by 4 bases and the J gene end by 4 bases; junction bases not matched to a gene: 2. Germline V gene sequence: CDR1 MDHEN, CDR2 SYDVKM. The CDR3 sequence is 13 residues long. The CDR3 is CASSWDYSDTQYF. The CDR3 DNA sequence: TGTGCCAGCAGTTGGGACTACTCAGATACGCAGTATTTT.